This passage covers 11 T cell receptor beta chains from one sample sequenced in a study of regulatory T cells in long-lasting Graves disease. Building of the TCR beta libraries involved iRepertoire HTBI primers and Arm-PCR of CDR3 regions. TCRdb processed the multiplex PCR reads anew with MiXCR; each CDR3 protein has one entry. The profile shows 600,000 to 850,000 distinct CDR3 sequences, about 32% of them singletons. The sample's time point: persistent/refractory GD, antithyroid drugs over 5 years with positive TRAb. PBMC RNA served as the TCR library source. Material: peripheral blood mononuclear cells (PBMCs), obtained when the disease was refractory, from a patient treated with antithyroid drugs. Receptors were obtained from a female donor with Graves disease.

CDR3 in DNA: TGCGCCAGCAGCTTGTCTGGGACTAGCGGAACCTTCACCGGGGAGCTGTTTTTT. Translation gives CASSLSGTSGTFTGELFF. V is TRBV5-1 and J is TRBJ2-2; 11 bases agree with TRBD2. The CDR3 totals 18 residues. J lost 4 bases, V lost 1 base, and 9 bases had no gene match. Germline loops: CDR1 SGHRS, CDR2 YFSETQ.

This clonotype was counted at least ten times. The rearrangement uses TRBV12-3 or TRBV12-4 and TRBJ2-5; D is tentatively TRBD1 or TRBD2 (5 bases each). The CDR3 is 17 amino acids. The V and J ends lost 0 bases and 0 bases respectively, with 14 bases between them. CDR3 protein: CASSLARKGTHQETQYF. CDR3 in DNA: TGTGCCAGCAGTTTAGCGCGGAAGGGGACGCACCAAGAGACCCAGTACTTC.

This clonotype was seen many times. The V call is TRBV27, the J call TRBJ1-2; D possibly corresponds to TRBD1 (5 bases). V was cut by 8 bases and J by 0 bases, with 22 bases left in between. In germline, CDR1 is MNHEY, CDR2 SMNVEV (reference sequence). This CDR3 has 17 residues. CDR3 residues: CASAVQAIIPANYGYTF. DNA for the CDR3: TGTGCCAGCGCGGTACAGGCGATAATACCAGCTAACTATGGCTACACCTTC.

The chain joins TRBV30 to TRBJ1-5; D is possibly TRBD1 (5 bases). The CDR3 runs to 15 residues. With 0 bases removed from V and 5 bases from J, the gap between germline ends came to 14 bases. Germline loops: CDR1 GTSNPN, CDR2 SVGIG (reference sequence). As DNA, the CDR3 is TGTGCCTGGAGTGTACGGGGGTTTTGGGATCAGCCCCAGCATTTT. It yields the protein CAWSVRGFWDQPQHF.

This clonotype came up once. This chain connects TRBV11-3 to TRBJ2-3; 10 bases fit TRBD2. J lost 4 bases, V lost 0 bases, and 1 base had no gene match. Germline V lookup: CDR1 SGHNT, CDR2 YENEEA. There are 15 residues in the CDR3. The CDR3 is CASSLEGLASDTQYF. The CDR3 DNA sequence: TGTGCCAGCAGCTTAGAGGGACTAGCGTCAGATACGCAGTATTTT. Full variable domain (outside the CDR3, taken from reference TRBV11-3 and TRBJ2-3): EAGVVQSPRYKIIEKKQPVAFWCNPISGHNTLYWYLQNLGQGPELLIRYENEEAVDDSQLPKDRFSAERLKGVDSTLKIQPAELGDSAVYLCASSLEGLASDTQYFGPGTRLTVL.

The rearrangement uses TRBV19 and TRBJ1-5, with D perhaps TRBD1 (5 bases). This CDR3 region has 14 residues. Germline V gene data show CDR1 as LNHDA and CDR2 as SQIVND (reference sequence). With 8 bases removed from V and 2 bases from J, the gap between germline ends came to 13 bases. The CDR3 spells CASELRGGNQPQHF. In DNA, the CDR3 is TGTGCCAGTGAGCTAAGGGGAGGCAATCAGCCCCAGCATTTT. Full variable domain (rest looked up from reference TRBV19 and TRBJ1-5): DGGITQSPKYLFRKEGQNVTLSCEQNLNHDAMYWYRQDPGQGLRLIYYSQIVNDFQKGDIAEGYSVSREKKESFPLTVTSAQKNPTAFYLCASELRGGNQPQHFGDGTRLSIL.

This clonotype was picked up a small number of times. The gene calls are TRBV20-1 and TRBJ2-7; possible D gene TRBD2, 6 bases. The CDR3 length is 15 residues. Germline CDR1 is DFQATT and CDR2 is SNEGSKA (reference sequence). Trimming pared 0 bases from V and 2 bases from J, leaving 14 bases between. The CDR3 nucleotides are TGCAGTGCTAGAGATGAGGGGCGCGGGACCTACGAGCAGTACTTC. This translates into CSARDEGRGTYEQYF.

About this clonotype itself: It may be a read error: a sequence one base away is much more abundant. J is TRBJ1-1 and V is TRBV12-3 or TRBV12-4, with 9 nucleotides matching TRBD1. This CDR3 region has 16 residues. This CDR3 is CTSIPPGTGMNTEAFF. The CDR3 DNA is TGTACCAGCATCCCACCCGGGACAGGGATGAACACTGAAGCTTTCTTT.

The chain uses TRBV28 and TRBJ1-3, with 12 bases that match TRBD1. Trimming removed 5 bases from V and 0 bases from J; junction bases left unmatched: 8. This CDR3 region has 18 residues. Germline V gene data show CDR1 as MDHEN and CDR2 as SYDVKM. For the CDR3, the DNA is TGTGCCAGCAGTCCTCCCCTGGGACAGGGGGCCTCTGGAAACACCATATATTTT. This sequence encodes CASSPPLGQGASGNTIYF.

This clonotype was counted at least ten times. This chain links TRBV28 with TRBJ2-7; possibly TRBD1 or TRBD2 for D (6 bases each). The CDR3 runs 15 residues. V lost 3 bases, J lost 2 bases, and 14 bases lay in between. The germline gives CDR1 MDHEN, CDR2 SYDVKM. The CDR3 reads CASSFGVGGAYEQYF. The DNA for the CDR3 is TGTGCCAGCAGTTTCGGTGTCGGGGGCGCCTACGAGCAGTACTTC.

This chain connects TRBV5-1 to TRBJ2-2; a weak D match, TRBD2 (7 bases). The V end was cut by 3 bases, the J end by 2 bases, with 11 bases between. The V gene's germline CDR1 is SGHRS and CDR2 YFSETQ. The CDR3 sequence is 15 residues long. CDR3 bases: TGCGCCAGCAGCTGGGAGGGGGTCAACACCGGGGAGCTGTTTTTT. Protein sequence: CASSWEGVNTGELFF.